This TCR beta chain was documented in a study of blood T cell repertoires in COVID-19. Study in general: Sample material is recorded as cDNA or gDNA derived from T cells, B-cell-depleted T cells, or PBMCs.

Germline loops: CDR1 SEHNR, CDR2 FQNEAQ (reference sequence). The CDR3 has 19 residues. V gave up 5 bases and J gave up 1 base; unmatched junction bases: 16. The data were produced by immunoSEQ multiplex PCR, yet TCRdb's version contains in-frame clones alone and is incomplete. The table shows 300,000 to 400,000 clones, with 75% to 90% occurring only once. The Seattle site enrolled patients during active infection and followed them longitudinally. V gene TRBV7-9 combines with J gene TRBJ2-3; 9 nucleotides align to TRBD2. Sequencing was carried out using peripheral blood. This receptor was taken from a woman aged 45-65 years with COVID-19, enrolled during active disease. This CDR3 reads CASSTYRSSGRTGTDTQYF. The CDR3 DNA reads TGTGCCAGCAGCACGTATAGATCCAGCGGGAGGACCGGCACAGATACGCAGTATTTT.